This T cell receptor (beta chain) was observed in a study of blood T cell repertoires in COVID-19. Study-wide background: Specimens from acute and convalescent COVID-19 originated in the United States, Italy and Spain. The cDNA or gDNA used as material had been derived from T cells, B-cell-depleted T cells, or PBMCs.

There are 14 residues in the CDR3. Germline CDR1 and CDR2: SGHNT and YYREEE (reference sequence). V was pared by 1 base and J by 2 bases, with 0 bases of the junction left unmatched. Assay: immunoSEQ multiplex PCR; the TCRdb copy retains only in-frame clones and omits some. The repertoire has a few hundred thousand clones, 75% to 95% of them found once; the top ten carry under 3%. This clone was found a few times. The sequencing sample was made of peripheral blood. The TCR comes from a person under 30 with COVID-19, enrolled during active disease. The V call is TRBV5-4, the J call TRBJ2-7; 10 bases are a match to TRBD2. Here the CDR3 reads CASSLSGRAYEQYF. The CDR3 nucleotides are TGTGCCAGCAGCTTGAGCGGGAGGGCCTACGAGCAGTACTTC. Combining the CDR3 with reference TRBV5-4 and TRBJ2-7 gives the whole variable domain ETGVTQSPTHLIKTRGQQVTLRCSSQSGHNTVSWYQQALGQGPQFIFQYYREEENGRGNFPPRFSGLQFPNYSSELNVNALELDDSALYLCASSLSGRAYEQYFGPGTRLTVT.